The clone carrying this T cell receptor beta chain was seen only a few times. Its matching antigen is unknown. Germline CDR1 and CDR2: LNHNV and YYDKDF (reference sequence). The CDR3 is 14 amino acids. V was trimmed by 3 bases and J by 9 bases, leaving 15 bases between them. This entry is derived from a study of PD-1 blockade in classical Hodgkin lymphoma. TCRdb keeps only in-frame clones here, not all; method: immunoSEQ multiplex PCR. Among some 28,000 clones listed, around 90% were seen once. General study results and limits: Relapsed/refractory patients reportedly had lower baseline diversity than newly diagnosed patients.

Time point indicated: newly diagnosed, previously untreated cHL patient sample. Magnetic negative selection served to purify CD4+ T cells out of PBMCs that had been thawed. Sequenced: CD4+ T cells from blood. V and J are TRBV15 and TRBJ1-5; tentatively, D is TRBD1 (6 bases). The receptor was derived from a human donor with classical Hodgkin lymphoma. As DNA, the CDR3 is TGTGCCACCAGCAGGGGTGGGGGCGATCGGCCCCAGCATTTT. It codes for CATSRGGGDRPQHF.